The 23 T cell receptor beta chains below were found in one sample sequenced in a study of cytomegalovirus exposure and HLA in healthy donors. With 60 Vbeta and 13 Jbeta primers, the PCR was carried out. TCRdb's copy holds only in-frame clones and misses some; the assay was immunoSEQ multiplex PCR. The sample lists about 120,000 clones, over 60% seen once, with about 3.5% in the top ten. Sample: PBMCs. The source of these receptors is a woman younger than 45 in good health and CMV-seropositive.

This clone was observed a few times. The chain recombines TRBV5-1 with TRBJ2-5; D not certain. Germline CDR1 SGHRS, CDR2 YFSETQ. V lost 5 bases, J lost 2 bases, and 10 bases lay in between. The CDR3 totals 13 residues. The CDR3 DNA is TGCGCCAGCAGAAACTCCCCGCAAGAGACCCAGTACTTC. Translation gives CASRNSPQETQYF.

The chain links TRBV7-2 to TRBJ1-2, with unresolved D. The CDR3 sequence is 15 residues long. Germline V gene sequence: CDR1 SGHTA, CDR2 FQGNSA. V was pared by 1 base and J by 2 bases, with 11 bases between. Here the CDR3 DNA reads TGTGCCAGCAGCTTAGGTCCGGGTTACAACTATGGCTACACCTTC. Translating gives CASSLGPGYNYGYTF.

The rearrangement uses TRBV30 and TRBJ2-5, with D possibly being TRBD1 (5 bases). The CDR3 runs 13 residues. CDR1 is GTSNPN and CDR2 is SVGIG in the germline V gene (reference sequence). V was clipped by 0 bases and J by 1 base, with 6 bases between them. CDR3 sequence (DNA): TGTGCCTGGAGTGTTCAGGGCCAAGAGACCCAGTACTTC. It encodes CAWSVQGQETQYF. Combining the CDR3 with reference TRBV30 and TRBJ2-5 gives the whole variable domain SQTIHQWPATLVQPVGSPLSLECTVEGTSNPNLYWYRQAAGRGLQLLFYSVGIGQISSEVPQNLSASRPQDRQFILSSKKLLLSDSGFYLCAWSVQGQETQYFGPGTRLLVL.

The chain is built from TRBV9 and TRBJ2-5, with 11 bases that match TRBD2. Germline V gives CDR1 SGDLS, CDR2 YYNGEE. V lost 2 bases and J lost 1; bases outside the gene matches: 4. This CDR3 spans 16 amino acids. The CDR3 DNA reads as TGTGCCAGCAGCGTTAGCGGGGGGGCGCTCCAAGAGACCCAGTACTTC. It translates to CASSVSGGALQETQYF. Drawing the rest from reference TRBV9 and TRBJ2-5, the complete variable domain is DSGVTQTPKHLITATGQRVTLRCSPRSGDLSVYWYQQSLDQGLQFLIQYYNGEERAKGNILERFSAQQFPDLHSELNLSSLELGDSALYFCASSVSGGALQETQYFGPGTRLLVL.

The J gene is TRBJ1-1, the V gene TRBV9, with D unclear. The CDR3 spans 14 residues. CDR1 SGDLS and CDR2 YYNGEE come from the germline V gene. Trimming removed 2 bases from V and 4 bases from J, with 12 bases in between. The CDR3 region is CASSVEGGRTEAFF. The CDR3 DNA sequence: TGTGCCAGCAGCGTGGAGGGAGGACGCACTGAAGCTTTCTTT.

This clone was observed a few times. This chain connects TRBV15 to TRBJ1-1, with a weak D call TRBD1 (5 bases). The V gene's germline CDR1 is LNHNV and CDR2 YYDKDF (reference sequence). The V end was cut by 0 bases, the J end by 0 bases, with 11 bases between. The CDR3 length is 16 residues. The CDR3 loop is CATSRESGTLNTEAFF. CDR3 sequence (DNA): TGTGCCACCAGCAGAGAGTCAGGGACTCTGAACACTGAAGCTTTCTTT.

The rearrangement uses TRBV7-2 and TRBJ2-5; TRBD2 is a possible D gene (5 bases). The length of the CDR3 is 13 residues. Germline V gives CDR1 SGHTA, CDR2 FQGNSA. V shed 8 bases and J shed 1 base, with 11 bases lying between them. The CDR3 here is CASGLPSQETQYF. DNA for the CDR3: TGTGCCAGCGGACTGCCCTCCCAAGAGACCCAGTACTTC.

Details on this clone: Mismatch with germline at one junction end may stem from a read error. The V and J genes are TRBV7-9 and TRBJ2-1; D not resolved. This CDR3 spans 11 amino acids. CDR1 and CDR2 from the germline V gene are SEHNR and FQNEAQ (reference sequence). The CDR3, as DNA: TGTTCCAGCAGCTCGGTGCATGAGCAGTTCTTC. Protein: CSSSSVHEQFF.

This chain connects TRBV4-2 to TRBJ1-6; TRBD1 is a possible D gene (6 bases). V was cut by 2 bases and J by 10 bases, with 18 bases left in between. The CDR3 is 16 residues long. CDR1 is LGHNA, CDR2 YNFKEQ, per germline. The chain's CDR3 is CASSQPGAGEGSPLHF. As DNA, the CDR3 is TGTGCCAGCAGCCAACCCGGTGCAGGGGAGGGCTCACCCCTCCACTTT.

The genes are TRBV21-1 and TRBJ1-1; TRBD1, the table's D call, was not compared with the DNA. TRBV21-1 is labeled a pseudogene. This CDR3 is 15 amino acids long. The CDR3 DNA reads as TGTGCCAGCATTGCTTTGGGGACAGGGAACTATGAAGCTTTCTTT. It specifies CASIALGTGNYEAFF.

Concerning this clone itself: This same CDR3 is encoded by further DNA sequences in the sample. The CDR3 is CASSAGTGNTEAFF. The DNA of the CDR3 is TGCGCCAGCAGCGCGGGGACGGGGAACACTGAAGCTTTCTTT. The chain joins TRBV5-1 to TRBJ1-1, with a possible D match to TRBD1 (5 bases). CDR1 SGHRS and CDR2 YFSETQ come from the germline V gene. The CDR3 has 14 amino acids. Between the trimmed V and J ends, which lost 4 bases and 1 base, there was a span of 11 bases.

The CDR3 loop reads CASSFEGGAWNEQFF. Here the CDR3 DNA reads TGTGCCAGCAGTTTTGAGGGGGGGGCTTGGAATGAGCAGTTCTTC. The chain recombines TRBV28 with TRBJ2-1, with D possibly matching TRBD2 (7 bases). Trimming stripped 3 bases from V and 7 bases from J, with 16 bases between. Germline V gene sequence: CDR1 MDHEN, CDR2 SYDVKM. The CDR3 has 15 residues.

This chain links TRBV28 with TRBJ1-3; TRBD1 might be the D (6 bases). Trimming pared 4 bases from V and 0 bases from J, leaving 13 bases between. CDR1 and CDR2 (germline): MDHEN, SYDVKM. CDR3 size: 16 residues. This CDR3 reads CASSSPGGPSGNTIYF. DNA for the CDR3: TGTGCCAGCAGTTCCCCGGGGGGCCCCTCTGGAAACACCATATATTTT.

This chain connects TRBV15 to TRBJ1-4; perhaps TRBD1 as D (6 bases). V lost 8 bases and J lost 15, with 16 bases in between. Germline CDR1 reads LNHNV; CDR2 reads YYDKDF (reference sequence). The CDR3 totals 11 residues. The CDR3 DNA reads TGTGCCACCGGGAGGGGGACCGCGTTGTTTTTT. Protein: CATGRGTALFF.

This clone was detected only a few times. V usage is TRBV30 and J usage is TRBJ2-4; tentatively, D is TRBD1 (7 bases). V dropped 3 bases and J dropped 1 base, with 16 bases sitting between them. The germline V gene has CDR1 GTSNPN and CDR2 SVGIG (reference sequence). CDR3 length: 16 residues. CDR3 DNA: TGTGCCTGGAGGGGGGCAGGGGGGTCTGCCAAAAACATTCAGTACTTC. Translated: CAWRGAGGSAKNIQYF.

The chain combines TRBV9 with TRBJ2-1; D is uncertain. Germline V gene lookup returns CDR1 SGDLS and CDR2 YYNGEE. The length of the CDR3 is 15 residues. V was shortened by 0 bases and J by 0 bases, with 7 bases between the two germline ends. The CDR3 region has the DNA TGTGCCAGCAGCGTAGTTGAGAGCTCCTACAATGAGCAGTTCTTC. Protein product: CASSVVESSYNEQFF.

V gene TRBV2 combines with J gene TRBJ2-3; 7 nucleotides agree with TRBD2. Trimming cost V 5 bases and J 1 base; bases outside gene matches: 9. Germline values: CDR1 SNHLY, CDR2 FYNNEI. The CDR3 totals 16 residues. This chain's CDR3 is CASSTWGGSGTDTQYF. The CDR3 DNA is TGTGCCAGCAGTACGTGGGGGGGTTCTGGCACAGATACGCAGTATTTT.

The chain employs TRBV7-9 and TRBJ1-4; 7 bases are shared with TRBD1. With V trimmed by 3 bases and J by 7 bases, 14 bases remained unmatched. This CDR3 comprises 17 residues. CDR1 SEHNR and CDR2 FQNEAQ come from the germline V gene (reference sequence). DNA of the CDR3: TGTGCCAGCAGCTTTCGGATGGCGGCAGGGGGGACTGAAAAACTGTTTTTT. Protein product: CASSFRMAAGGTEKLFF.

This chain links TRBV18 with TRBJ2-3; the D gene is possibly TRBD1 (5 bases). CDR1 is KGHSH and CDR2 is LQKENI in the germline V gene. The V end was cut by 8 bases, the J end by 1 base, with 16 bases between. The CDR3 totals 15 residues. CDR3 region: CASTQDTVGTDTQYF. CDR3 coding DNA: TGTGCCAGCACCCAGGACACGGTAGGCACAGATACGCAGTATTTT.

This clone showed up just a few times. The chain has TRBV4-3 and TRBJ2-5; 9 bases agree with TRBD1. The ends lost 0 bases at V and 4 bases at J; junction bases unmatched: 6. The CDR3 is made up of 16 amino acids. Germline V gives CDR1 LGHNA, CDR2 YSLEER. The CDR3: CASSQDLTGGGETQYF. The CDR3 nucleotides are TGCGCCAGCAGCCAAGATCTGACAGGGGGGGGAGAGACCCAGTACTTC.

This CDR3 is CASSGQPSSGNTIYF. The CDR3 coding sequence is TGTGCCAGCAGCGGACAGCCGAGCTCTGGAAACACCATATATTTT. V usage is TRBV6-1 and J usage is TRBJ1-3, with D maybe TRBD1 (6 bases). From germline, CDR1 is MNHNS and CDR2 SASEGT. V shed 6 bases and J shed 0 bases, with 12 bases lying between them. The CDR3 is 15 residues long.

The chain is built from TRBV7-7 and TRBJ2-7; 11 bases fit TRBD1. This CDR3 is built from 14 residues. The V gene's germline CDR1 is SSHAT and CDR2 FNYEAQ (reference sequence). The V and J ends lost 6 bases and 4 bases, in that order; junction bases with no gene match: 5. DNA for the CDR3: TGTGCCAGCAGTCCGGGACAGGGGGTATACGAGCAGTACTTC. This encodes CASSPGQGVYEQYF.

The table lists this clone with a count of one. V usage is TRBV18 and J usage is TRBJ2-3; TRBD1 aligns across 10 bases. Germline assignment: CDR1 KGHSH and CDR2 LQKENI. V trimming: 7 bases; J trimming: 2 bases; junction bases outside the gene matches: 3. This CDR3 spans 14 amino acids. CDR3 nucleotide sequence: TGTGCCAGCTTTGGGACAGGGGCCACAGATACGCAGTATTTT. Amino acids: CASFGTGATDTQYF.